Sequencing of this TCR beta chain was carried out in a study of blood T cell repertoires in COVID-19 (TCRdb year 2020). Background on the whole study: Collaborator samples came from the United States, Italy and Spain and covered acute and convalescent phases of COVID-19. A freely available public database, intended as a resource for researchers studying the immune response to SARS-CoV-2, is where the repertoires were released. A de-identified subject ID, COVID-19 status, age in years and sex were almost always included in the sample metadata. Where HLA class I and class II types were available, the types were taken from metadata supplied by the sample provider, not from assay-based typing. The dataset comprised deeply sampled blood TCRbeta repertoires from subjects exposed to, actively infected with, or recovered from COVID-19. The samples were drawn from two sources: the first 160 participants of the ongoing ImmuneRACE study, and 1,000 to 1,500 subjects contributed by 6 global collaborators. The prospective study material was composed of cDNA or gDNA derived from T cells, B-cell-depleted T cells, or PBMCs. The research as a whole found: The quantity of clinical and demographic metadata differed by source and by participant and was supplied without curation.

Looking up the germline V gene (reference sequence) yields CDR1 MNHEY and CDR2 SMNVEV. From V the trimming removes 5 bases and from J it removes 7 bases, while the gene matches leave 3 bases of the junction unaccounted for. The CDR3, from cysteine to phenylalanine, totals 13 residues. This entry keeps only the CDR3 DNA: 39 bases, framed from base 1. Each collaborating institution followed its own protocols to collect whole blood in K2EDTA tubes. For TCRbeta analysis, collaborators shipped samples in one of three forms: frozen whole blood, isolated PBMCs, or DNA extracted from either of those sample types. The immunoSEQ Assay, a bias-controlled multiplex PCR, was used to amplify TCRbeta CDR3 regions from genomic DNA. The authors' analysis ran thus. The number of nucleated cells in each sample was estimated from the amplification of reference gene primers within the assay. To quantify the absolute abundance of each unique TCRbeta CDR3 rearrangement, sequence reads were collapsed and filtered. For each sample, productive Simpson clonality was calculated as the square root of Simpson's diversity index across productive rearrangements. TCRdb holds this immuneACCESS table with in-frame rearrangements only. Some clones are missing; in checked studies, unresolved V genes explain under half, and the rest has no known cause. V, J and clone size are those of that table, while D and trimming were read from the DNA. Present in this sample are around 62,000 clones, approximately 87% of which were seen just once. Jointly, the top ten make up 1% to 1.5% of the sample.

About this clone: Its recognized antigen is unknown. No per-base quality is available; no much larger clone lies one base away.

In this chain, TRBV27 is recombined with TRBJ2-1; 9 central nucleotides agree with TRBD1. The source is a woman in her fifties or sixties with acute or convalescent COVID-19. The material sequenced was peripheral blood. The CDR3 amino acid sequence is: CASSRGQGNEQFF. At the DNA level, the sequence is TGTGCCAGCAGTCGGGGACAGGGTAATGAGCAGTTCTTC.